These T cell receptor beta chains were read from a single sample in a study of cytomegalovirus exposure and HLA in healthy donors. Repertoires were generated with immunoSEQ multiplex PCR, while TCRdb's copy carries only in-frame clones and drops some. The sample shows over 150,000 clones, approximately 72% of them seen only once. The sequencing input was PBMCs. Source of these receptors: a man in his fifties or sixties in good health and CMV-seronegative. Each CDR3 is given with its conserved first and last residue. The D gene is left open where the match is weak. Rows may omit the clone size; those that give it use once, few, many or a size class.

j_call v_call d_call clone_size cdr3_nt cdr3_aa
TRBJ1-6 TRBV5-1 - few TGCGCCAGCAGCTTGGATGAGAACTCCTATAATTCACCCCTCCACTTT CASSLDENSYNSPLHF
TRBJ2-5 TRBV2 - - TGTGCCAGCAGGACTACGGAGACCCAGTACTTC CASRTTETQYF
TRBJ2-7 TRBV13 TRBD2 - TGTGCCAGCAGCAAGGAGCGGGGGACTTACGAGCAGTACTTC CASSKERGTYEQYF
TRBJ1-5 TRBV5-4 - - TGTGCCAGCAGCTCACCGGGACACTCCAATCAGCCCCAGCATTTT CASSSPGHSNQPQHF
TRBJ2-1 TRBV2 TRBD2 - TGTGCCAGCAGTGTGACTAGCGGGGGGGCCAATGAGCAGTTCTTC CASSVTSGGANEQFF
TRBJ1-4 TRBV29-1 TRBD1 - TGCAGCGCTGCACGGACAGGTTATAATGAAAAACTGTTTTTT CSAARTGYNEKLFF
TRBJ2-1 TRBV12-5 - - TGTGCTAGTGGTTTGGGCCCGCCTGAAAGGAGCTCCTACAATGAGCAGTTCTTC CASGLGPPERSSYNEQFF
TRBJ1-5 TRBV18 - - TGTGCCAGCTCACGTAAAGAGGAATATCAGCCCCAGCATTTT CASSRKEEYQPQHF
TRBJ1-1 TRBV9 TRBD1 - TGTGCCAGCAGCCCCACGACAGGGGCTGAAGCTTTCTTT CASSPTTGAEAFF
TRBJ2-7 TRBV7-8 TRBD2 few TGTGCCAGCAGCTTAGGAGCGGGGGAGGCCTACGAGCAGTACTTC CASSLGAGEAYEQYF
TRBJ2-7 TRBV4-1 - - TGCGCCAGCAGCCAGGGGCCTCAGGGAAAGGGCATCGAGCAGTACTTC CASSQGPQGKGIEQYF
TRBJ1-2 TRBV5-6 TRBD1 - TGTGCCAGCAGCCTTGGGGGACAGGGGGCCCCCTGGGATGGCTACACCTTC CASSLGGQGAPWDGYTF
TRBJ2-7 TRBV27 TRBD1 - TGTGCCAGCACCCAGCCAGGGGGCGGCTACGAGCAGTACTTC CASTQPGGGYEQYF
TRBJ2-2 TRBV5-5 - - - CASSPSSGELFFGDVF